A single sample is the source of the 9 T cell receptor beta chains below, sequenced in a study of cytomegalovirus exposure and HLA in healthy donors. In the PCR, 60 Vbeta and 13 Jbeta primers were used. Here immunoSEQ multiplex PCR was the method, and the copy in TCRdb shows in-frame clones only, minus some. The sample includes some 130,000 clones, around 80% of them seen just once. The sample was PBMCs. Every receptor here comes from a man in his thirties or forties in good health.

To note about this clone: The CDR3 does not end in the conserved phenylalanine or tryptophan, so this is likely a read error. This rearrangement joins TRBV7-2 to TRBJ2-7, with D uncertain. Trimming removed 1 base from V and 3 bases from J, with 7 bases in between. This CDR3 contains 13 residues. CDR1 is SGHTA and CDR2 is FQGNSA in the germline V gene. Written as DNA, the CDR3 is TGTGCCAGCAGCTTAGAACGGTACTACGAGCAGTACTCC. It translates to CASSLERYYEQYS.

V and J are TRBV7-9 and TRBJ2-3; the D gene is possibly TRBD1 (6 bases). The V end was cut by 7 bases, the J end by 4 bases, with 24 bases between. In germline, CDR1 is SEHNR, CDR2 FQNEAQ (reference sequence). This CDR3 region has 17 residues. As DNA, the CDR3 is TGTGCCAGCACCCAAAGGGCCCTTGGCAAGGGGGCAGATACGCAGTATTTT. It codes for CASTQRALGKGADTQYF.

Comment on this clone: A read error may produce the germline difference seen at one junction end. The rearrangement joins TRBV7-9 to TRBJ2-5, with a tentative D call TRBD2 (5 bases). CDR1 is SEHNR and CDR2 is FQNEAQ in the germline V gene (reference sequence). This CDR3 is built from 12 residues. The CDR3 here is CSSSTGQETQYF. DNA of the CDR3: TGTTCCAGCAGCACGGGACAAGAGACCCAGTACTTC.

The chain employs TRBV5-6 and TRBJ1-1; D possibly corresponds to TRBD1 (5 bases). The CDR3 covers 15 residues. Germline V lookup: CDR1 SGHDT, CDR2 YYEEEE. The V end lost 3 bases, the J end lost 1 base, and 13 bases lay between the germline ends. CDR3 region: CASSWGVAGNTEAFF. The DNA of the CDR3 is TGTGCCAGCAGCTGGGGGGTGGCGGGGAACACTGAAGCTTTCTTT.

The chain recombines TRBV10-1 with TRBJ1-2, with D uncertain. Germline CDR1 WNHNN, CDR2 SYGVQD (reference sequence). The CDR3 length is 12 residues. The CDR3 bases are TGCGCTACCCCAGTGTTTAACTATGGCTACACCTTC. It translates to CATPVFNYGYTF.

This CDR3 reads CASSELSSGYYNEQFF. In nucleotides, the CDR3 is TGTGCCAGCAGTGAATTATCCAGCGGTTATTACAATGAGCAGTTCTTC. This chain links TRBV25-1 with TRBJ2-1, with D maybe TRBD2 (5 bases). Trimming left V 1 base short and J 4 bases short, with 14 bases between. Germline CDR1 is MGHDK and CDR2 is SYGVNS. The CDR3 loop spans 16 amino acids.

V is TRBV30 and J is TRBJ2-5, with a possible D match to TRBD2 (6 bases). The CDR3 spans 14 residues. CDR1 and CDR2 (germline): GTSNPN, SVGIG (reference sequence). Trimming took off 0 bases at V and 5 bases at J, with 13 bases between the two ends. The CDR3 sequence: CAWSVPPGEETQYF. CDR3 coding DNA: TGTGCCTGGAGTGTACCACCGGGGGAGGAGACCCAGTACTTC.

The J gene is TRBJ2-1, the V gene TRBV27; the match to TRBD2 covers 7 bases. Germline CDR1 reads MNHEY; CDR2 reads SMNVEV (reference sequence). V lost 6 bases, J lost 0 bases, and 5 bases stayed unmatched. CDR3 length equals 15 residues. The CDR3 region has the DNA TGTGCCAGCAGGGGGGGGATGAGCTCCTACAATGAGCAGTTCTTC. Translation: CASRGGMSSYNEQFF.

The chain links TRBV5-1 to TRBJ1-3; no definite D call. The CDR3 length is 14 residues. Between the trimmed V and J ends, which lost 4 bases and 0 bases, there was a span of 8 bases. Looked up from germline, CDR1 is SGHRS and CDR2 is YFSETQ. In DNA, the CDR3 is TGCGCCAGCAGCGAGGGATCCTCTGGAAACACCATATATTTT. The encoded protein is CASSEGSSGNTIYF.